This T cell receptor beta chain was sequenced in a study of blood T cell repertoires in COVID-19. Study details: Some COVID-19 samples were acute and others convalescent; all came from the United States, Italy and Spain. Sources were T cells, B-cell-depleted T cells, or PBMCs; the material itself was cDNA or gDNA.

The CDR3 has 15 amino acids. The V gene's germline CDR1 is SGHRS and CDR2 YFSETQ. Trimming cost V 3 bases and J 5 bases, with 17 bases left between them. Original analysis: How many nucleated cells were present was estimated from reference gene primer amplification. Produced via immunoSEQ multiplex PCR; TCRdb's table is partial and in-frame only. From that table come the V and J calls and clone size; the DNA was used to work out D and trimming. There are roughly 80,000 clones in the sample; under 80% occur only once, and 15% to 20% lies in the top ten. This TCR derives from a human donor in a cohort sampled during active COVID-19. This chain joins TRBV5-1 and TRBJ1-1; possible D gene TRBD1, 5 bases. Sequencing was done on a sample of peripheral blood. This chain's CDR3 is CASSSSRASWTEAFF. CDR3 bases: TGCGCCAGCAGCTCGAGCAGGGCTTCTTGGACTGAAGCTTTCTTT.